These T cell receptor beta chains were read from a single sample in a study of blood T cell repertoires in COVID-19. Clones were read by immunoSEQ multiplex PCR, and TCRdb kept only the in-frame ones, dropping some. The repertoire includes about 170,000 clones, more than 65% of them detected once, and nearly 15% sits in the top ten. Input material: PBMCs or T cells enriched from blood (not recorded which). Receptors were obtained from a man in his fifties who had recovered from COVID-19. Each CDR3 is given with its conserved first and last residue. Fields, in order: D gene, J gene, V gene, clone size, CDR3 DNA, CDR3 protein. A D gene is named only where the DNA matches it firmly. Part of the rows lack a size; the others show once, few, many or a class for expanded clones.

>TRBD1|TRBJ1-1|TRBV27|-
TGTGCCAGCAGTTCCTGGGACAGGGATACTGAAGCTTTCTTT
CASSSWDRDTEAFF
>TRBD1|TRBJ1-2|TRBV19|-
TGTGCCAGTACCGACGGACAGGGAAATAACTATGGCTACACCTTC
CASTDGQGNNYGYTF
>-|TRBJ1-1|TRBV5-6|-
TGTGCCAGCTATCAGGCGGAGGGGATGAACACTGAAGCTTTCTTT
CASYQAEGMNTEAFF
>-|TRBJ1-1|TRBV5-1|-
TGCGCCAGCAGCTTGGGGCAGGGGTCAGTGAACACTGAAGCTTTCTTT
CASSLGQGSVNTEAFF
>TRBD1|TRBJ1-6|TRBV6-5|once
TGTCCACCGCGAGGGGACAGGTTAGAGTCACCCCTCCACTTT
CPPRGDRLESPLHF
>-|TRBJ1-2|TRBV30|-
TGTGCCTCCCAACATGAGGAAAGCTACACCTTC
CASQHEESYTF
>-|TRBJ1-1|TRBV3-1/TRBV3-2|-
TGTGCCAGCAGCCCTGGACTGATGAACACTGAAGCTTTCTTT
CASSPGLMNTEAFF
>TRBD2|TRBJ2-7|TRBV7-6|-
TGTGCCAGCAGCCCCCAGGTAGCGGGGAGCGAGCAGTACTTC
CASSPQVAGSEQYF
>TRBD1|TRBJ1-5|TRBV5-8|-
TGTGCCAGCAGCCGAGGGATGACAGGGATCAATCAGCCCCAGCATTTT
CASSRGMTGINQPQHF
>TRBD1|TRBJ2-3|TRBV10-1|-
TGCGCCAGCAGCTTCGGTGACAGGGGGCCAGATACGCAGTATTTT
CASSFGDRGPDTQYF
>TRBD2|TRBJ2-3|TRBV7-9|-
TGTGCCAGCAGCTTAGCCCGGGGGGGCTCAGATACGCAGTATTTT
CASSLARGGSDTQYF
>TRBD2|TRBJ2-2|TRBV18|-
TGTGCCAGCTCAGGGACTAGCTCATCCGGGGAGCTGTTTTTT
CASSGTSSSGELFF
>TRBD2|TRBJ2-3|TRBV7-2|-
TGTGCCAGCAGTTTTGGACTAGCCTCAACAGATACGCAGTATTTT
CASSFGLASTDTQYF
>-|TRBJ1-3|TRBV5-1|-
TGCGCCAGCAGACAGGATGGAAACACCATATATTTT
CASRQDGNTIYF
>TRBD2|TRBJ2-4|TRBV19|-
TGTGCCAGTAGTTCCCCCGGGACTAGCGGGGGGGCAAGAGTCAAAAACATTCAGTACTTC
CASSSPGTSGGARVKNIQYF
>-|TRBJ2-1|TRBV5-1|few
TGCGCCAGCAGCGGAGGAGGGGCGGGCCCCTACAATGAGCAGTTCTTC
CASSGGGAGPYNEQFF
>TRBD1|TRBJ1-2|TRBV14|-
TGTGCCAGCAGCCAAGCACTCACCAGGGCAGGGGGTGATGGCTACACCTTC
CASSQALTRAGGDGYTF
>-|TRBJ2-2|TRBV4-1|-
TGCGCCAGCAGCCAACAATTGGGACTTGTCACCGGGGAGCTGTTTTTT
CASSQQLGLVTGELFF
>-|TRBJ1-2|TRBV2|-
TGTGCCAATACACCTGACAGAGGTAATAACTATGGCTACACCTTC
CANTPDRGNNYGYTF
>-|TRBJ1-1|TRBV5-5|-
TGTGCCAGCAGCTTGGCAACAGGGAACACTGAAGCTTTCTTT
CASSLATGNTEAFF
>TRBD1|TRBJ2-2|TRBV28|once
TGTGCCAGCAGGGGCGAAAACAGGGGGCATATCGGGGAGCTGTTTTTT
CASRGENRGHIGELFF
>-|TRBJ1-4|TRBV6-1|-
TGTGCCAGCAGTGAAAGCGGAACGATTAATGAAAAACTGTTTTTT
CASSESGTINEKLFF
>TRBD2|TRBJ2-5|TRBV9|-
TGTGCCAGCAGCGTAGGGTCCAGAGCGGGGCAAGAGACCCAGTACTTC
CASSVGSRAGQETQYF
>-|TRBJ1-2|TRBV27|-
TGTGCCAGCAGTTATGGGGCAGGGGCTTGGAATGGCTACACCTTC
CASSYGAGAWNGYTF
>-|TRBJ1-4|TRBV3-1/TRBV3-2|-
TGTGCCAGCAGTTTCAGGGGAGCTAATGAAAAACTGTTTTTT
CASSFRGANEKLFF
>-|TRBJ1-4|TRBV5-4|-
TGTGCCAGCAGCTTGGGTGGCAGAACTAATGAAAAACTGTTTTTT
CASSLGGRTNEKLFF
>-|TRBJ1-3|TRBV7-3|-
TGTGCCAGCAGCTTAAAACACAGCTCTGGAAACACCATATATTTT
CASSLKHSSGNTIYF
>-|TRBJ2-7|TRBV29-1|once
TGCAGCGCTAAGGACACTTACGAGCAGTACTTC
CSAKDTYEQYF
>TRBD1|TRBJ1-3|TRBV6-5|-
TGTGCCAGCAAGGAAGGGGGCTCTAGTGGAAACACCATATATTTT
CASKEGGSSGNTIYF
>-|TRBJ1-4|TRBV5-1|-
TGCGCCAGCAGCTTGGGTATTGACAGGAAAGCAACTAATGAAAAACTGTTTTTT
CASSLGIDRKATNEKLFF
>TRBD1|TRBJ1-2|TRBV30|-
TGTGCCTGGAGGCTGACAGGGGGAGGTTTAAGTGGCTACACCTTC
CAWRLTGGGLSGYTF
>TRBD2|TRBJ2-6|TRBV4-1|-
TGCGCCAGCAGCCAAGATTTCGGGGGGGCAGCCTTCGTGGCCAACGTCCTGACTTTC
CASSQDFGGAAFVANVLTF
>-|TRBJ2-6|TRBV2|-
TGTGCCGGCGGGACAGCCTCCTCTGGGGCCAACGTCCTGACTTTC
CAGGTASSGANVLTF
>-|TRBJ1-6|TRBV28|-
TGTGCCAGCACCACCGGGGACACAGCGAATTTATATAATTCACCCCTCCACTTT
CASTTGDTANLYNSPLHF
>-|TRBJ1-3|TRBV28|-
TGTGCCAGCAGTTACGGACAGTCCTCTGGAAACACCATATATTTT
CASSYGQSSGNTIYF
>TRBD1|TRBJ1-5|TRBV6-5|-
TGTGCCAGCCTGGGACAGGGCAATCAGCCCCAGCATTTT
CASLGQGNQPQHF
>-|TRBJ2-4|TRBV3-1/TRBV3-2|-
TGTGCCAGCACCCAGAAGGGAGCAAACATTCAGTACTTC
CASTQKGANIQYF
>-|TRBJ1-1|TRBV28|-
TGTGCCAGCAGACTACAGGGTTGGAACACTGAAGCTTTCTTT
CASRLQGWNTEAFF
>TRBD1|TRBJ1-3|TRBV10-3|-
TGTGCCATCAGTGAAGGACAGGGCTCTGGAAACACCATATATTTT
CAISEGQGSGNTIYF
>TRBD1|TRBJ1-6|TRBV5-1|many
TGCGCCAGCAGCTTGGAAGTGCAGGGGGCTAATTCACCCCTCCACTTT
CASSLEVQGANSPLHF
>-|TRBJ2-1|TRBV19|-
TGTGCCAGTAGGTTTCTAGGTTCCTACAATGAGCAGTTCTTC
CASRFLGSYNEQFF
>TRBD1|TRBJ2-7|TRBV5-1|-
TGCGCCAGCAGCTCAGGGGGTGCGAATGACGAGCAGTACTTC
CASSSGGANDEQYF
>TRBD2|TRBJ2-1|TRBV6-5|-
TGTGCCAGCCCGAGACTAGCGGGGGGGCAGGTTGAGCAGTTCTTC
CASPRLAGGQVEQFF
>-|TRBJ2-2|TRBV9|-
TGTGCCAGCAGCAATTACAGGGAAGTTCGGACCGGGGAGCTGTTTTTT
CASSNYREVRTGELFF
>-|TRBJ2-3|TRBV19|-
TGTGCCAGTAGTATAGATCAACGGGGAGATACGCAGTATTTT
CASSIDQRGDTQYF
>-|TRBJ2-1|TRBV6-1|-
TGTGCCAGCAGTGAAAGGGGAAGCTCCTACAATGAGCAGTTCTTC
CASSERGSSYNEQFF
>-|TRBJ2-5|TRBV19|-
TGTGCCAGTAGTAGCGGGGGCCCGGGGGAGACCCAGTACTTC
CASSSGGPGETQYF
>TRBD1|TRBJ1-2|TRBV18|-
TGTGCCAGCTCACCGGGACAGGGGTTTGGTGGCTACACCTTC
CASSPGQGFGGYTF
>-|TRBJ2-7|TRBV12-3/TRBV12-4|-
TGTGCCAGCAGTTTAAATAGTATATACGAGCAGTACTTC
CASSLNSIYEQYF
>-|TRBJ2-7|TRBV7-9|-
TGTGCCAGCAGCCATACCGACTTCGCCCGTTCTAGCTCCTACGAGCAGTACTTC
CASSHTDFARSSSYEQYF